The 8 T cell receptor beta chains below come from one sample, sequenced in a study of cytomegalovirus exposure and HLA in healthy donors. The PCR was carried out with 60 Vbeta primers and 13 Jbeta primers. Some clones are missing from TCRdb's copy, which holds only in-frame ones; the method was immunoSEQ multiplex PCR. The sample yields about 120,000 clones, about 79% seen once. The sequencing sample was made of PBMCs. The receptors derive from a young man in good health and CMV-seronegative.

The genes are TRBV29-1 and TRBJ2-7, with D uncertain. V shed 1 base and J shed 6 bases, with 7 bases lying between them. Germline values: CDR1 SQVTM, CDR2 ANQGSEA. The CDR3 has 11 residues. The CDR3 region is CSVEVLSEQYF. The CDR3 region has the DNA TGCAGCGTTGAAGTTTTATCCGAGCAGTACTTC.

V is TRBV5-5 and J is TRBJ2-7; D is possibly TRBD2 (6 bases). The CDR3 is 11 amino acids. In germline, CDR1 is SGHKS, CDR2 YYEKEE (reference sequence). The CDR3 bases are TGTGCCAGCAGCTTGATTGGACTAAACTCCGTC. Protein: CASSLIGLNSV.

The V and J genes are TRBV19 and TRBJ2-7; tentatively, D is TRBD2 (5 bases). Per germline, CDR1 LNHDA and CDR2 SQIVND (reference sequence). The CDR3 is 13 amino acids. Trimming pared 7 bases from V and 7 bases from J, leaving 17 bases between. The CDR3 bases are TGTGCCAGTACAGGACTCTCCGCGCGAGAGCAGTACTTC. Residues: CASTGLSAREQYF.

This clone was counted once. The genes are TRBV5-1 and TRBJ2-7; TRBD2 matches at 10 bases. The CDR3 totals 18 residues. Trimming cost V 3 bases and J 0 bases; bases outside gene matches: 12. Germline CDR1 reads SGHRS; CDR2 reads YFSETQ. The chain's CDR3 is CASSSGLATGSSSYEQYV. The CDR3 nucleotides read TGCGCCAGCAGCTCGGGACTAGCGACTGGGTCGAGCTCCTACGAGCAGTACGTC.

This clone was observed a handful of times. The chain is built from TRBV27 and TRBJ1-5, with 9 bases lining up with TRBD1. J gave up 5 bases and V 0 bases, and 2 bases lay outside the gene matches. The V gene's germline CDR1 is MNHEY and CDR2 SMNVEV (reference sequence). The CDR3 is made up of 15 amino acids. The CDR3 region has the DNA TGTGCCAGCAGTTTATCCGGGACAGGGTATCAGCCCCAGCATTTT. The encoded protein is CASSLSGTGYQPQHF.

The CDR3 spells CASYQRGSSYNEQFF. The DNA for the CDR3 is TGTGCCAGCTACCAGCGGGGCAGCTCCTACAATGAGCAGTTCTTC. The rearrangement uses TRBV6-5 and TRBJ2-1; TRBD2 aligns across 7 bases. The CDR3 is 15 residues long. Looked up from germline, CDR1 is MNHEY and CDR2 is SVGAGI. V shed 8 bases and J 0 bases; nucleotides not matched to a gene: 7.

This sequence joins TRBV18 and TRBJ1-2; TRBD1 agrees at 11 bases. From germline, CDR1 is KGHSH and CDR2 LQKENI. This CDR3 region has 15 residues. V dropped 6 bases and J dropped 4; count of bases not matched to a gene: 7. The CDR3 loop reads CASSSGTGGIYGYTF. CDR3 nucleotides: TGTGCCAGCTCTTCCGGGACAGGGGGAATCTATGGCTACACCTTC.

The genes are TRBV27 and TRBJ1-2; a weak D match, TRBD1 (5 bases). CDR1 is MNHEY, CDR2 SMNVEV, per germline (reference sequence). Trimming took 5 bases from V and 0 from J, leaving 10 bases between them. CDR3 length equals 14 residues. The CDR3 DNA sequence: TGTGCCAGCAGTCTTGACAGAGCTAACTATGGCTACACCTTC. It specifies CASSLDRANYGYTF.